These 8 T cell receptor beta chains share one sample of origin, sequenced in a study of T-cell reconstitution after alpha-beta-depleted transplantation in children. Preparation of the TCRbeta library used unique molecular identifiers. TCRdb redid the calling of the PCR reads with MiXCR, one entry per CDR3 protein. The sample shows 400,000 to 500,000 distinct CDR3 sequences, approximately 10% of them seen only once. The source was PBMCs from the stem cell graft donor, collected from the stem cell graft. The receptors stem from a human donor who donated a stem cell graft to a child with acute myeloid leukemia.

The V gene is TRBV11-2, the J gene TRBJ2-1; 7 bases map to TRBD2. In germline, CDR1 is SGHAT, CDR2 FQNNGV. With V trimmed by 4 bases and J by 0 bases, 12 bases remained unmatched. The CDR3 has 18 amino acids. The CDR3 reads CASSSRTGGRISYNEQFF. DNA of the CDR3: TGTGCCAGCAGCTCCAGGACTGGCGGGAGAATCTCCTACAATGAGCAGTTCTTC.

This clonotype has just a few counts. The V call is TRBV4-2, the J call TRBJ2-3; 7 positions match TRBD2. The length of the CDR3 is 16 residues. The trim removed 0 bases at V and 1 base at J, leaving 4 bases unmatched. Germline values: CDR1 LGHNA, CDR2 YNFKEQ. The CDR3 coding sequence is TGTGCCAGCAGCCAAGATCCTGGACTAGGCACAGATACGCAGTATTTT. It encodes CASSQDPGLGTDTQYF.

This clonotype was counted many times. This rearrangement joins TRBV20-1 to TRBJ1-1; no definite D call. V shed 2 bases and J shed 3 bases, with 7 bases lying between them. This CDR3 contains 12 residues. In germline, CDR1 is DFQATT, CDR2 SNEGSKA (reference sequence). DNA for the CDR3: TGCAGTGCTAGACAGACCGACACTGAAGCTTTCTTT. This translates into CSARQTDTEAFF.

The CDR3 spells CASSNPGLAGESNEQFF. The CDR3 nucleotides read TGTGCCAGCAGTAATCCGGGACTAGCGGGAGAGTCCAATGAGCAGTTCTTC. The J gene is TRBJ2-1, the V gene TRBV6-2 or TRBV6-3, with 14 bases lining up with TRBD2. The CDR3 totals 17 residues. V lost 5 bases, J lost 6 bases, and 9 bases stayed unmatched. The V gene's germline CDR1 is MNHEY and CDR2 SVGEGT.

The gene calls are TRBV29-1 and TRBJ2-1; TRBD2 matches 9 bases. CDR3 length equals 16 residues. The germline V gene has CDR1 SQVTM and CDR2 ANQGSEA. J gave up 5 bases and V 3 bases, and 11 bases lay outside the gene matches. CDR3 residues: CSVDTKSSGSHNEQFF. CDR3 DNA: TGCAGCGTTGATACTAAGAGTAGCGGGAGCCACAATGAGCAGTTCTTC.

In this sample, this clonotype turned up a few times. The CDR3, as DNA: TGCGCCAGCAGCTCCTTGGACACAAGCACAGATACGCAGTATTTT. Translated: CASSSLDTSTDTQYF. The chain has TRBV5-1 and TRBJ2-3; maybe TRBD1 (5 bases). CDR1 is SGHRS and CDR2 is YFSETQ in the germline V gene. The CDR3 has 15 residues. Trimming took off 3 bases at V and 0 bases at J, with 11 bases between the two ends.

This clonotype was observed many times. The genes are TRBV5-1 and TRBJ2-1; the D gene is possibly TRBD2 (6 bases). The V and J ends lost 6 bases and 7 bases respectively, with 14 bases between them. CDR1 is SGHRS and CDR2 is YFSETQ in the germline V gene. The CDR3 has 13 residues. CDR3 coding DNA: TGCGCCAGCACGCGTGCGGGGCGTAATGAGCAGTTCTTC. It encodes CASTRAGRNEQFF.

This clonotype was seen more than once but under ten times. The V gene is TRBV5-1, the J gene TRBJ1-1; D gene uncertain. Germline CDR1 and CDR2: SGHRS and YFSETQ. Trimming left V 1 base short and J 1 base short, with 8 bases between. The CDR3 contains 14 residues. DNA of the CDR3: TGCGCCAGCAGCTTGAGTAGGTCGAACACTGAAGCTTTCTTT. Encoded protein: CASSLSRSNTEAFF.